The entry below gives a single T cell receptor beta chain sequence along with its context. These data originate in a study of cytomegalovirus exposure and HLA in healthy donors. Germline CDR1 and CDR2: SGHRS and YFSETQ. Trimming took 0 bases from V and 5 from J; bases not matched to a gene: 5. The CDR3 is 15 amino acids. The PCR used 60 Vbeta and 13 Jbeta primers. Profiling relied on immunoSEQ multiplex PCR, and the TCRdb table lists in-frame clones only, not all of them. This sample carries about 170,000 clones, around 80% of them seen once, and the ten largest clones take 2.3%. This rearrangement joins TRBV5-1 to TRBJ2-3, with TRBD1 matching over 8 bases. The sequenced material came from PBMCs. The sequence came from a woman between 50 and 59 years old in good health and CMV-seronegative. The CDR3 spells CASSLGQGAIDTQYF. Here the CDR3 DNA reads TGCGCCAGCAGCTTGGGCCAGGGGGCGATAGATACGCAGTATTTT.